Each of the 21 T cell receptor beta chains below was sequenced from the same sample in a study of blood T cells in healthy people across ages. A J-beta primer mix and a sample-barcoded 5' primer were used in a second PCR of roughly 7 to 12 cycles. TCRdb redid the calling of the 5' RACE reads with MiXCR, one entry per CDR3 protein. The table has more than 700,000 distinct CDR3 sequences, 46% seen once. Material: blood. The receptor source for this set is a man older than 75 in good health.

This clonotype has a handful of counts. V and J are TRBV24-1 and TRBJ2-2; no clear D gene. CDR3 length: 14 amino acids. Per germline, CDR1 KGHDR and CDR2 SFDVKD. The V and J ends lost 3 bases and 0 bases respectively, with 4 bases between them. In DNA form, the CDR3 reads TGTGCCACCAGTGATACCCCGAACACCGGGGAGCTGTTTTTT. As protein: CATSDTPNTGELFF.

This chain joins TRBV12-3 or TRBV12-4 and TRBJ2-5, with D possibly being TRBD1 or TRBD2 (5 bases each). The CDR3 extends over 13 amino acids. V lost 5 bases and J lost 5, with 12 bases in between. The CDR3: CASSAEGMETQYF. The CDR3 nucleotides are TGTGCCAGCAGTGCAGAGGGGATGGAGACCCAGTACTTC.

This chain uses TRBV14 with TRBJ2-7; D is possibly TRBD1 (6 bases). From germline, CDR1 is SGHDN and CDR2 FVKESK. There are 16 residues in the CDR3. V lost 2 bases to trimming and J lost 1 base, with 15 bases between them. The CDR3 protein is CASSQKVGATSYEQYF. The CDR3, as DNA: TGTGCCAGCAGCCAAAAAGTGGGGGCGACTTCCTACGAGCAGTACTTC.

This clonotype appeared once. The chain uses TRBV25-1 and TRBJ2-7; 9 nucleotides match TRBD1. This CDR3 contains 13 residues. Looked up from germline, CDR1 is MGHDK and CDR2 is SYGVNS. V was pared by 10 bases and J by 0 bases, with 4 bases of the junction left unmatched. CDR3 in amino acids: CATTGGTSYEQYF. CDR3 sequence (DNA): TGTGCCACGACAGGGGGGACCTCCTACGAGCAGTACTTC.

The chain joins TRBV12-3 or TRBV12-4 to TRBJ2-1, with TRBD2 matching over 11 bases. This CDR3 comprises 16 residues. V gave up 7 bases and J gave up 7 bases; unmatched junction bases: 12. The CDR3 protein is CASTTRGSGRENEQFF. CDR3 coding DNA: TGTGCCAGCACGACCCGGGGTAGCGGGAGGGAAAATGAGCAGTTCTTC.

The chain is built from TRBV9 and TRBJ1-2; no reliable D call. This CDR3 is 14 amino acids long. Deletions cut 3 bases from V and 0 bases from J, with 9 bases between. Germline CDR1 is SGDLS and CDR2 is YYNGEE. The CDR3 spells CASSAQLSNYGYTF. The CDR3 DNA follows: TGTGCCAGCAGCGCCCAACTGTCTAACTATGGCTACACCTTC.

The chain recombines TRBV4-2 with TRBJ2-3; D may be TRBD1 (6 bases). The CDR3 sequence is 15 residues long. With 2 bases removed from V and 3 bases from J, the gap between germline ends came to 12 bases. Germline V lookup: CDR1 LGHNA, CDR2 YNFKEQ. The CDR3 reads CASSQSRGRTDTQYF. CDR3 bases: TGTGCCAGCAGCCAAAGCAGGGGCAGGACAGATACGCAGTATTTT.

The DNA of the CDR3 is TGCGCCAGCAGCTCAGGGACAGCTCGGTATGGCTACACCTTC. Protein sequence: CASSSGTARYGYTF. The rearrangement links TRBV5-1 to TRBJ1-2, with 7 bases identical to TRBD1. Germline V gives CDR1 SGHRS, CDR2 YFSETQ. After removal of 3 bases from V and 5 bases from J, the junction contained 7 bases not matched to a gene. CDR3 length: 14 amino acids.

The gene calls are TRBV14 and TRBJ2-6; unclear D gene. The ends were cut back, 1 base at V and 0 bases at J, with 10 bases in the middle. Germline V CDR1 and CDR2: SGHDN, FVKESK. The CDR3 totals 17 residues. CDR3 DNA sequence: TGTGCCAGCAGCCAAGTCCCAGGCTCCTCTGGGGCCAACGTCCTGACTTTC. It encodes CASSQVPGSSGANVLTF. The full variable domain, with the rest looked up from reference TRBV14 and TRBJ2-6, is EAGVTQFPSHSVIEKGQTVTLRCDPISGHDNLYWYRRVMGKEIKFLLHFVKESKQDESGMPNNRFLAERTGGTYSTLKVQPAELEDSGVYFCASSQVPGSSGANVLTFGAGSRLTVL.

This CDR3 reads CAWSRTPGPIANYGYTF. The DNA of the CDR3 is TGTGCCTGGAGTAGAACCCCGGGACCCATAGCTAACTATGGCTACACCTTC. The rearrangement uses TRBV30 and TRBJ1-2; possible D gene TRBD1, 5 bases. The CDR3 runs to 17 residues. The V and J ends lost 2 bases and 0 bases respectively, with 19 bases between them. Germline V CDR1 and CDR2: GTSNPN, SVGIG (reference sequence).

CDR3 in amino acids: CASSFLNPGQGGHEQYF. As DNA, the CDR3 is TGTGCCAGCAGTTTCTTAAACCCGGGACAGGGTGGCCACGAGCAGTACTTC. The rearrangement links TRBV12-3 or TRBV12-4 to TRBJ2-7, with 9 bases that match TRBD1. The junction had 14 bases not matched to a gene; V was cut back by 3 bases and J by 5 bases. The CDR3 has 17 residues.

The chain employs TRBV29-1 and TRBJ1-1; TRBD1 matches at 8 bases. The V segment lost 7 bases and the J segment 1 base; nucleotides outside the gene matches: 2. Germline V CDR1 and CDR2: SQVTM, ANQGSEA. The CDR3 runs to 12 residues. CDR3 residues: CSAGQGNTEAFF. Here the CDR3 DNA reads TGCAGCGCAGGACAGGGGAACACTGAAGCTTTCTTT.

Turning to this clonotype: A much larger clone sits a single nucleotide away, making a read error possible. The chain couples TRBV3-1 to TRBJ2-4; D gene ambiguous. The CDR3 length is 14 residues. Germline V gives CDR1 LGHDT, CDR2 YNNKEL (reference sequence). The chain's CDR3 is CASGQGVEDGIQYF. The CDR3 DNA follows: TGTGCCAGCGGCCAAGGAGTTGAGGATGGCATTCAGTACTTC.

The CDR3 nucleotides are TGTGCCAGCGGCAAGACTAGCGGGACCGATTACGAGCAGTACTTC. This gives the protein CASGKTSGTDYEQYF. The genes are TRBV6-6 and TRBJ2-7; 11 bases agree with TRBD2. This CDR3 contains 15 residues. The V segment lost 8 bases and the J segment 4 bases; nucleotides outside the gene matches: 10. From germline, CDR1 is MNHNY and CDR2 SVGAGI (reference sequence).

This clonotype was observed a handful of times. This sequence joins TRBV21-1 and TRBJ1-5; the table's D gene call, TRBD1, was not cross checked with the DNA. TRBV21-1 is marked as a pseudogene. This CDR3 is 13 amino acids long. The CDR3 region is CASRVGAIQPQHF. The CDR3 DNA reads as TGTGCCAGCAGGGTAGGGGCGATTCAGCCCCAGCATTTT.

Worth noting for this clonotype: A much larger clone sits a single nucleotide away, making a read error possible. V is TRBV2 and J is TRBJ1-1; D uncertain. V lost 7 bases and J lost 0, with 12 bases in between. Germline V gives CDR1 SNHLY, CDR2 FYNNEI. This CDR3 is built from 14 residues. The CDR3 reads CASTDGHVNTEAFF. CDR3 bases: TGTGCCAGCACCGACGGGCACGTGAACACTGAAGCTTTCTTT.

The chain couples TRBV6-2 or TRBV6-3 to TRBJ2-7, with 7 bases lining up with TRBD2. CDR1 is MNHEY, CDR2 SVGEGT, per germline. There are 15 residues in the CDR3. V shed 0 bases and J 6 bases; nucleotides not matched to a gene: 8. The CDR3 nucleotides are TGTGCCAGCAGTTACTCTGCGGGAGTAGGGGTCGAGCAGTACTTC. Amino acids: CASSYSAGVGVEQYF.

J is TRBJ2-1 and V is TRBV29-1, with a tentative D call TRBD2 (6 bases). This CDR3 is built from 13 residues. Germline V gives CDR1 SQVTM, CDR2 ANQGSEA. The ends were cut back, 7 bases at V and 1 base at J, with 11 bases in the middle. As DNA, the CDR3 is TGCAGCGCTGACAGCGGGTCCTACAATGAGCAGTTCTTC. It yields the protein CSADSGSYNEQFF.

This clonotype has a handful of counts. The chain is built from TRBV6-5 and TRBJ2-3; a possible D gene is TRBD2 (6 bases). The CDR3 loop spans 14 amino acids. Germline-derived CDR1 and CDR2 are MNHEY and SVGAGI. Between the trimmed V and J ends, which lost 6 bases and 9 bases, there was a span of 19 bases. For the CDR3, the DNA is TGTGCCAGCAGCCCCTCTTGGGGGGTGGGAACGCAGTATTTT. Protein: CASSPSWGVGTQYF.

The chain is built from TRBV6-1 and TRBJ1-1, with D tentatively TRBD1 (5 bases). Per germline, CDR1 MNHNS and CDR2 SASEGT. V lost 0 bases and J lost 12, with 14 bases in between. The CDR3 covers 13 residues. The DNA of the CDR3 is TGTGCCAGCAGTGAAGCGCCATCTACAGGAACTTTCTTT. It specifies CASSEAPSTGTFF.

This clonotype was counted ten times or more. A much larger clone lies a single base off, so this may be a read error. The V and J genes are TRBV7-2 and TRBJ2-3; 10 nucleotides align to TRBD2. Germline V gene lookup returns CDR1 SGHTA and CDR2 FQGNSA. J lost 8 bases, V lost 2 bases, and 10 bases had no gene match. This CDR3 region has 16 residues. The CDR3 reads CASSLSGRAGGGTQYF. In nucleotides, the CDR3 is TGTGCCAGCAGCTTAAGCGGACGAGCGGGGGGGGGTACGCAGTATTTT.